This T cell receptor beta chain comes out of a study of control samples from healthy donors and cancer patients. The germline gives CDR1 LGHNA, CDR2 YNFKEQ. Trimming stripped 0 bases from V and 4 bases from J, with 16 bases between. There are 17 residues in the CDR3. This table comes from immunoSEQ multiplex PCR, and its TCRdb copy is limited to in-frame clones, with some not included. The table has some 71,000 clones, about 92% seen once. This TCR derives from a man aged 55 to 70 with colorectal cancer. Sample: PBMCs. The chain carries TRBV4-2 and TRBJ1-3; D gene unclear. In DNA form, the CDR3 reads TGTGCCAGCAGCCAAGATTCTGTAGGTTTGGGCGGAAACACCATATATTTT. This codes for CASSQDSVGLGGNTIYF.